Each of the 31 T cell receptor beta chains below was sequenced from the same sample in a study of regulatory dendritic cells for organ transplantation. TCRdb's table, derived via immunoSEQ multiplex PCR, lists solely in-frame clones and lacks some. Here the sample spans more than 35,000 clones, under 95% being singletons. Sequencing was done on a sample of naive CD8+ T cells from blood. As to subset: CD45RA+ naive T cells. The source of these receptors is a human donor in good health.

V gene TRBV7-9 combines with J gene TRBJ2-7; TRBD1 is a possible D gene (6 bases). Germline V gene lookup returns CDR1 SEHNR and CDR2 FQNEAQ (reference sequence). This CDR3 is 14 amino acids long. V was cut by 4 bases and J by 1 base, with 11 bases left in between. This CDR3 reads CASSSDRHSYEQYF. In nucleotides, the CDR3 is TGTGCCAGCAGCTCAGACAGGCATTCCTACGAGCAGTACTTC.

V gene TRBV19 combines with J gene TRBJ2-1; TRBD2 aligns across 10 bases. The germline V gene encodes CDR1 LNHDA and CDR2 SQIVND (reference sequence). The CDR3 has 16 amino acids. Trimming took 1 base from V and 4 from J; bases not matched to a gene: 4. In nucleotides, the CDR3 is TGTGCCAGTAGTATAGGAGCGGGAGGGGCATACAATGAGCAGTTCTTC. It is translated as CASSIGAGGAYNEQFF.

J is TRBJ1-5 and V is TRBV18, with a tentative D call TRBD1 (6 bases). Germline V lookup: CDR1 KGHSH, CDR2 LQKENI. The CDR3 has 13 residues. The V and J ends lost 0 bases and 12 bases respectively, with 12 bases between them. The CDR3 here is CASSPPQGEDQHF. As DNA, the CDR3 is TGTGCCAGCTCACCACCACAGGGAGAGGACCAGCATTTT.

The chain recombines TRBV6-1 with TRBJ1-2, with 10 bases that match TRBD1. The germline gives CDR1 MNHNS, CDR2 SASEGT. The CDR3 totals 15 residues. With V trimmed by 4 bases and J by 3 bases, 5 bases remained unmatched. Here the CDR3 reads CASSVTGGVYYGYTF. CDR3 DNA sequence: TGTGCCAGCAGTGTGACAGGGGGCGTCTACTATGGCTACACCTTC.

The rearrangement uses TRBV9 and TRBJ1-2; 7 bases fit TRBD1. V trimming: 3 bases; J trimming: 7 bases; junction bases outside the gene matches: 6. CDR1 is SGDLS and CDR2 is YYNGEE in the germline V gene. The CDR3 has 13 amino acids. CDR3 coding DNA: TGTGCCAGCAGCGCCGGAGGGGGCAGTGGCTACACCTTC. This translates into CASSAGGGSGYTF.

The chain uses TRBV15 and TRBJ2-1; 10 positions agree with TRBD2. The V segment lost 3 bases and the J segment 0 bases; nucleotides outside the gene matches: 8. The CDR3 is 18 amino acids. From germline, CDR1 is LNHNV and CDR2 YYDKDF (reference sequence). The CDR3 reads CATSSSRTSGSSYNEQFF. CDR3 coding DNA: TGTGCCACCAGCAGCAGCAGGACTAGCGGTAGCTCCTACAATGAGCAGTTCTTC.

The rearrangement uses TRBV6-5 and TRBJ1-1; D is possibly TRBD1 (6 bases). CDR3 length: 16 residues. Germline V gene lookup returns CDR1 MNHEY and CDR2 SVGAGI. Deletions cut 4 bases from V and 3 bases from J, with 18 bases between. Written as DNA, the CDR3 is TGTGCCAGCAGTTTCCGATCGACAGGACTCCACACTGAAGCTTTCTTT. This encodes CASSFRSTGLHTEAFF.

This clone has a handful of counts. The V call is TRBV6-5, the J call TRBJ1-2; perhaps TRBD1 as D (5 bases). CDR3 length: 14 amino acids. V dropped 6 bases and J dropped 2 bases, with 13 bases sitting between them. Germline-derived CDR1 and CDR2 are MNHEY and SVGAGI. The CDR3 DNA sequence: TGTGCCAGCAGCACGGACATAACAAACTATGGCTACACCTTC. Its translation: CASSTDITNYGYTF.

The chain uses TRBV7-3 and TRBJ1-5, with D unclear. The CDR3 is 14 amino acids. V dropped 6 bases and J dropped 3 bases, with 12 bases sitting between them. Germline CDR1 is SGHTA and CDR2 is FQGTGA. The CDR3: CASRLGRPNQPQHF. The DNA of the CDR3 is TGTGCCAGCAGACTAGGACGGCCCAATCAGCCCCAGCATTTT.

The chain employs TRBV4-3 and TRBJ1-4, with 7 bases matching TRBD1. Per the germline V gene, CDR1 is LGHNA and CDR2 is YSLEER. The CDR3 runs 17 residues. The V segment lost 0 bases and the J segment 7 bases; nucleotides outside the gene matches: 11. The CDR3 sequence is CASSQEPTGTFSEKLFF. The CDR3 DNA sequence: TGCGCCAGCAGCCAAGAACCGACAGGGACCTTTTCTGAAAAACTGTTTTTT.

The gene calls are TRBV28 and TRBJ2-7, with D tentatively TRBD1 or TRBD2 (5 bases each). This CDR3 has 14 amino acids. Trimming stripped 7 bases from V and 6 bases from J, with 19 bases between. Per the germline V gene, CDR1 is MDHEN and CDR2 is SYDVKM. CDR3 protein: CASTPGRQRSEQYF. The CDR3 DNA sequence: TGTGCCAGCACTCCGGGACGCCAGAGGAGCGAGCAGTACTTC.

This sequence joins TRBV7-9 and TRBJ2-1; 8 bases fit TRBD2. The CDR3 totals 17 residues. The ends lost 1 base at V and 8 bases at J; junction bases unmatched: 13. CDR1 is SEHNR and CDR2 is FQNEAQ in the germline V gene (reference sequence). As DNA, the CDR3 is TGTGCCAGCAGCTTAGGTGTCGGGGGGGACTTATGGGATGAGCAGTTCTTC. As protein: CASSLGVGGDLWDEQFF.

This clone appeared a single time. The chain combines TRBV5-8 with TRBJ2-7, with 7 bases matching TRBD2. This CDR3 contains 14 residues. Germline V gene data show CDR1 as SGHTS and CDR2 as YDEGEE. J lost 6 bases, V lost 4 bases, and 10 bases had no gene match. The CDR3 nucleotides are TGTGCCAGCAGCCCTTGGGGGGGATGGAGCGAGCAGTACTTC. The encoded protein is CASSPWGGWSEQYF.

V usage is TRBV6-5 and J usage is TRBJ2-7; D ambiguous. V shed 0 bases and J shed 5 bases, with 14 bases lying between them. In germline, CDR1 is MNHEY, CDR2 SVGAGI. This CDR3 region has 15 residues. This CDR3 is CASSYSTFHGDEQYF. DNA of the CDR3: TGTGCCAGCAGTTACTCGACTTTCCATGGGGACGAGCAGTACTTC.

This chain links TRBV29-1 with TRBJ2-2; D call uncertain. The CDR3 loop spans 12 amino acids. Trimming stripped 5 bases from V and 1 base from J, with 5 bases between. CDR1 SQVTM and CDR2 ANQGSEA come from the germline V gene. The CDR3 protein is CSVPENTGELFF. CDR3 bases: TGCAGCGTTCCGGAGAACACCGGGGAGCTGTTTTTT.

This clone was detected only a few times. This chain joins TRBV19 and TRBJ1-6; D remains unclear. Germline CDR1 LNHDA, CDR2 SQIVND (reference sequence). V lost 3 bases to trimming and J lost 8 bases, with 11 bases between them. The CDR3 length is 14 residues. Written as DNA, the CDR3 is TGTGCCAGTAGTATCACGGTACACGATTCACCCCTCCACTTT. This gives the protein CASSITVHDSPLHF.

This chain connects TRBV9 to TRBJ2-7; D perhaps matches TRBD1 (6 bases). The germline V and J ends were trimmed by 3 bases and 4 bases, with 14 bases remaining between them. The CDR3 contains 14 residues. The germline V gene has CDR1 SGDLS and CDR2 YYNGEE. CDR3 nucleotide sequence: TGTGCCAGCAGCGCCAAGGACAGATTGTACGAGCAGTACTTC. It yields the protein CASSAKDRLYEQYF.

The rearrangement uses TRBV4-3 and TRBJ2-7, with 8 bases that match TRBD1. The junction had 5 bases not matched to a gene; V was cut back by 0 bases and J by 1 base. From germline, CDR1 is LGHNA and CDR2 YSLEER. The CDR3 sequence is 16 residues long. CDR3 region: CASSQERTGGSYEQYF. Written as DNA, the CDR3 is TGCGCCAGCAGCCAAGAAAGAACAGGGGGGTCCTACGAGCAGTACTTC.

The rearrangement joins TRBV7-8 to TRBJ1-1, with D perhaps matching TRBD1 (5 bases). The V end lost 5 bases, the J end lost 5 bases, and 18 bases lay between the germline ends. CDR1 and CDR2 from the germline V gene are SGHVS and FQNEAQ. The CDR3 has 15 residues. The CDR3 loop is CASSQKAGARTEAFF. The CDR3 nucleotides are TGTGCCAGCAGCCAAAAAGCCGGGGCCCGAACTGAAGCTTTCTTT.

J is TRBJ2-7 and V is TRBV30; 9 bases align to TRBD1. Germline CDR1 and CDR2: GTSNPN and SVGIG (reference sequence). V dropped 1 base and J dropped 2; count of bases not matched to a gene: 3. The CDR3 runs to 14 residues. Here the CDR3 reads CAWSAGTGTYEQYF. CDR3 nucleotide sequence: TGTGCCTGGAGTGCCGGGACAGGGACCTACGAGCAGTACTTC.

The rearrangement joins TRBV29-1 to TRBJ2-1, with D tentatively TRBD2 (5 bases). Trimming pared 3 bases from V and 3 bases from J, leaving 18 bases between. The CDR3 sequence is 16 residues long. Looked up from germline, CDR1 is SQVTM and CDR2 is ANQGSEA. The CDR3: CSVDDLEDRYYNEQFF. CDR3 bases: TGCAGCGTTGATGATTTGGAGGACCGATACTACAATGAGCAGTTCTTC.

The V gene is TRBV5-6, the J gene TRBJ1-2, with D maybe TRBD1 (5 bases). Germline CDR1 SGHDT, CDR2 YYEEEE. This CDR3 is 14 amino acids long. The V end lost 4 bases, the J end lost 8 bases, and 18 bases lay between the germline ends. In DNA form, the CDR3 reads TGTGCCAGCAGCCCCTCTGGGGGTCTGGGGGGCTACACCTTC. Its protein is CASSPSGGLGGYTF.

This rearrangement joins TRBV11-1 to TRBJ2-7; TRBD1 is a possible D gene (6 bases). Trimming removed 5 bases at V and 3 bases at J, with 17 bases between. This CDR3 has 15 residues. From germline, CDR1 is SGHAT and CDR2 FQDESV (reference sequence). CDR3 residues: CASSPPWTVNYEQYF. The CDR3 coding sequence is TGTGCCAGCAGCCCACCTTGGACAGTTAACTACGAGCAGTACTTC.

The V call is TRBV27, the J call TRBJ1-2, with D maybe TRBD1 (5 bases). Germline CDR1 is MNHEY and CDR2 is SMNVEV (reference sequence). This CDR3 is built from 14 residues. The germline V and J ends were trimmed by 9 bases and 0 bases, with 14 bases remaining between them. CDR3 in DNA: TGTGCCAGTAGGGGAGCGGACGCTAACTATGGCTACACCTTC. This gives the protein CASRGADANYGYTF.

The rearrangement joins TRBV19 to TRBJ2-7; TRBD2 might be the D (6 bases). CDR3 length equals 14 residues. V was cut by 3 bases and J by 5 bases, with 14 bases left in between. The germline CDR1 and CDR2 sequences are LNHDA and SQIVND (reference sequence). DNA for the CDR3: TGTGCCAGTAGTATTCGGAGGGCCCGGGACGAGCAGTACTTC. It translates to CASSIRRARDEQYF.

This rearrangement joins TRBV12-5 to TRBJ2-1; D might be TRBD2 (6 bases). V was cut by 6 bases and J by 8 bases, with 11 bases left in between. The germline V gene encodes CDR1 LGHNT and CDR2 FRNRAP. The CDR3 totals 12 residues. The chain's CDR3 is CASGLALDEQFF. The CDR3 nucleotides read TGTGCTAGTGGACTAGCCCTCGATGAGCAGTTCTTC. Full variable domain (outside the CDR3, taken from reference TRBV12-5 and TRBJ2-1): DARVTQTPRHKVTEMGQEVTMRCQPILGHNTVFWYRQTMMQGLELLAYFRNRAPLDDSGMPKDRFSAEMPDATLATLKIQPSEPRDSAVYFCASGLALDEQFFGPGTRLTVL.

The CDR3 here is CASSLPASGNKETQYF. In DNA form, the CDR3 reads TGTGCCAGCAGCTTACCGGCTAGCGGGAATAAAGAGACCCAGTACTTC. This rearrangement joins TRBV13 to TRBJ2-5; 9 bases agree with TRBD2. The CDR3 is 16 residues long. V dropped 2 bases and J dropped 3; count of bases not matched to a gene: 7. Germline CDR1 is PRHDT and CDR2 is FYEKMQ (reference sequence).

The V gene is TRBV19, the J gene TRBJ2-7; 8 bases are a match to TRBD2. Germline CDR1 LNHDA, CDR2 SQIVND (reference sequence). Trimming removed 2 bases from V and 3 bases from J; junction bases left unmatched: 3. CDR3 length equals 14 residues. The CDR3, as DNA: TGTGCCAGTAGTATACCCGGGACTAGCTACGAGCAGTACTTC. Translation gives CASSIPGTSYEQYF.

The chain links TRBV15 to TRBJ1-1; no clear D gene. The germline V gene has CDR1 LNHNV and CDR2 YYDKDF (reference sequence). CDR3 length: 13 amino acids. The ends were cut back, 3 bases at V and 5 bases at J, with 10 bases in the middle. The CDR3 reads CATSRTGETEAFF. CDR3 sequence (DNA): TGTGCCACCAGCAGGACTGGGGAGACTGAAGCTTTCTTT.

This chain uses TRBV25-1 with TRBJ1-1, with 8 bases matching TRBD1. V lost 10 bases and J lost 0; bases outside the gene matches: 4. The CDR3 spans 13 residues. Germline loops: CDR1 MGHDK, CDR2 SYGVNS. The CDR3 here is CATTGGMNTEAFF. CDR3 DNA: TGTGCCACTACAGGGGGAATGAACACTGAAGCTTTCTTT.

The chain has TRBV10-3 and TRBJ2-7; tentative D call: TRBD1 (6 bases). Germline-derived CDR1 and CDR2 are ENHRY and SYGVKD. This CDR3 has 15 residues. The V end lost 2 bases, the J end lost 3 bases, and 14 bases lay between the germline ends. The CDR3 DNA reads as TGTGCCATCAGTGAGGGGGCAGGGGCGGACTACGAGCAGTACTTC. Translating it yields CAISEGAGADYEQYF.